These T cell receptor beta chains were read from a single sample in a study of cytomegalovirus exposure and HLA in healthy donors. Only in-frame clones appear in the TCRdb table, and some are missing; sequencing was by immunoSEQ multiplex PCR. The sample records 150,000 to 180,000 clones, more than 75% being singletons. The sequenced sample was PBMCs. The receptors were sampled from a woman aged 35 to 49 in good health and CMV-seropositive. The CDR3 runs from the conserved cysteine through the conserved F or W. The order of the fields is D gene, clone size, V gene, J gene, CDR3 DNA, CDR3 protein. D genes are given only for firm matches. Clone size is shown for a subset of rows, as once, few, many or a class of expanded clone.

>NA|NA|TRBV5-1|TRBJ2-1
TGCGCCAGCAGCGCAAGAACGGGACTCCCCTCGGGGGTGTACAATGAGCAGTTCTTC
CASSARTGLPSGVYNEQFF
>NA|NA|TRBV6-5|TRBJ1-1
TGTGCCAGCACCCGGGGGGGGCTCGACACTGAAGCTTTCTTT
CASTRGGLDTEAFF
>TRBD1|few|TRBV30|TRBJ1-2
TGTGCCTGGAGTTTGGACAGGGCTGTTCACTATGGCTACACCTTC
CAWSLDRAVHYGYTF
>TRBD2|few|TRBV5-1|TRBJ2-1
TGCGCCAGCAGCTTGGATGGCGGGGGGACCTACAATGAGCAGTTCTTC
CASSLDGGGTYNEQFF
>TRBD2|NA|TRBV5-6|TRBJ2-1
TGTGCCAGCAGCTTGCCTGGACTAGCGGGAACGGGTGAGCAGTTCTTC
CASSLPGLAGTGEQFF
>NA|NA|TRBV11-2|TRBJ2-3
TGTGCCAGCATTTTCTCGGGCAGGGGCACAGATACGCAGTATTTT
CASIFSGRGTDTQYF
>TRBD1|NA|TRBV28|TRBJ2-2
TGTGCCAGCAAACCCACCGGGACAGGGGGAACCGGGGAGCTGTTTTTT
CASKPTGTGGTGELFF
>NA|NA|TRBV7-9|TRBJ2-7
TGTGCCAGCAGCTTAGCGCTCACAGGAAGAACCTACGAGCAGTACTTC
CASSLALTGRTYEQYF
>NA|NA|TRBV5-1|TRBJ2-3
TGCGCCAGCAGACCCTCGGACTACACAGATACGCAGTATTTT
CASRPSDYTDTQYF
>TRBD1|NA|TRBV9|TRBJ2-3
TGTGCCAGCAGCGCACAGGGGGTCGACACAGATACGCAGTATTTT
CASSAQGVDTDTQYF
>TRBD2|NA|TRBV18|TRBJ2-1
TGTGCCAGCTCAGTAAGCGGGAGGACCTACAATGAGCAGTTCTTC
CASSVSGRTYNEQFF
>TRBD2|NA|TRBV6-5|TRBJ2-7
TGTGCCAGCAGGACACTAGCGGAGCCCTACGAGCAGTACTTC
CASRTLAEPYEQYF
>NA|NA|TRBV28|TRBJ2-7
TGTGCCAGCAGTTTTTTCAGGGGAACCTACGAGCAGTACTTC
CASSFFRGTYEQYF
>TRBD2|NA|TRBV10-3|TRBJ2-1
TGTGCCATCAGTGAGGAAGGACTAGCGGGAGTTTCCTACAATGAGCAGTTCTTC
CAISEEGLAGVSYNEQFF
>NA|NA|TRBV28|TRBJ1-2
TGTGCCAGCAGTCCAGACATTTATGGCTACACCTTC
CASSPDIYGYTF
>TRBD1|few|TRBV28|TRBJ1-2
TGTGCCAGCAGTCGAGGGACAGGGGAGTACACCTTC
CASSRGTGEYTF
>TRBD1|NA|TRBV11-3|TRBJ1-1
TGTGCCAGCAGCTTAGGGAGGACAGGGAACACTGAAGCTTTCTTT
CASSLGRTGNTEAFF
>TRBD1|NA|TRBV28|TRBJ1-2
TGTGCCAGCAGTTTTTTCGGGACAGGGGTTAGTAGCTATGGCTACACCTTC
CASSFFGTGVSSYGYTF
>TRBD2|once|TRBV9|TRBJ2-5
TGTGCCAGCAGCGTACGCAGCGGGAGGGAGGGAGAGACCCAGTACTTC
CASSVRSGREGETQYF
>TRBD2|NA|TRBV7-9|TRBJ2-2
TGTGCCAGCAGCTCCGGGGGGGCTACCGGGGAGCTGTTTTTT
CASSSGGATGELFF
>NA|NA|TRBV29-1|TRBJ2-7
TGCAGCGTTTACCGCGGGTACGAGCAGTACTTC
CSVYRGYEQYF
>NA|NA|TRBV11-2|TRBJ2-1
TGTGCCAGTCTACTGGCTAGCGAGAACAATGAGCAGTTCTTC
CASLLASENNEQFF
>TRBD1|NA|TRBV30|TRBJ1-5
TGTGCCTGGAGTGCTAGTTGGACAGGGGGCCAACGAAGCAATCAGCCCCAGCATTTT
CAWSASWTGGQRSNQPQHF
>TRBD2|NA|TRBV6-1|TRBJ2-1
TGTGCCAGCAGTGAAAATCGGAACGGGAGGGAAGAGCAGTTCTTC
CASSENRNGREEQFF
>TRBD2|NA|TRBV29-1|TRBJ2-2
TGCAGCGTTGGTTTAGCGGGAGGCACCGGGGAGCTGTTTTTT
CSVGLAGGTGELFF
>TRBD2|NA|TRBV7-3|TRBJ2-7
TGTGCCAGCAGCTTAAACCCAGCGGGAGGTCGATGGCACGAGCAGTACTTC
CASSLNPAGGRWHEQYF
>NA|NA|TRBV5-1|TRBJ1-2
TGCGCCAGCAGCCCTATATCTGGGCAGGGAAACGGTGGCTACACCTTC
CASSPISGQGNGGYTF
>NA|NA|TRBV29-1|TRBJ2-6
TGCAGCGTTGGAGGAGCGAACTCTGGGGCCAACGTCCTGACTTTC
CSVGGANSGANVLTF
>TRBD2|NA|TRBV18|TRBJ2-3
TGTGCCAGCACCAGGGAGACTAGCGGGAGGGCCTCGCAATATTTT
CASTRETSGRASQYF
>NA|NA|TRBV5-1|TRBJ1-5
TGCGCCAGCAGCCCTCAGGGGTATGGCAATCAGCCCCAGCATTTT
CASSPQGYGNQPQHF
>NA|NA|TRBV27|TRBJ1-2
TGTGCCAGCAGTTCTAAAGGGGATGGCTACACCTTC
CASSSKGDGYTF
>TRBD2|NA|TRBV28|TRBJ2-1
TGTGCCAGCAGTTTGTCCGGACTAGCCGGTGAGCAGTTCTTC
CASSLSGLAGEQFF
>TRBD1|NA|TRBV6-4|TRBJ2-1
TGTGCCAGCAGTGACTCCAGGGGGCGAAACAATGAGCAGTTCTTC
CASSDSRGRNNEQFF
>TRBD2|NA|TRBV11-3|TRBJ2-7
TGTGCCAGCAGCTTCGTACTAGCGGGAGGAGTCTACGAGCAGTACTTC
CASSFVLAGGVYEQYF
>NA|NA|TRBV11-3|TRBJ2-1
TGTGCCAGCAGCCCTCAGGGCCGGCACGGTGAGCAGTTCTTC
CASSPQGRHGEQFF
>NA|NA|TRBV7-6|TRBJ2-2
TGTGCCAGCAGCTTAGCGGGCCCCGGGGAGCTGTTTTTT
CASSLAGPGELFF
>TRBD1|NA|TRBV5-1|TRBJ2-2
TGCGCCAGCAGCCGCCAGGACAGGGAGGAGATCGGGGAGCTGTTTTTT
CASSRQDREEIGELFF
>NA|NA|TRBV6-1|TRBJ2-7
TGTGCCACGGACTCGACGGCCTACGAGCAGTACTTC
CATDSTAYEQYF
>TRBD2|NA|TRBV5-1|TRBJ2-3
TGCGCCAGCAGCTTGGGCGGGACTAGCGGGGGAAAACGATCTAGCACAGATACGCAGTATTTT
CASSLGGTSGGKRSSTDTQYF
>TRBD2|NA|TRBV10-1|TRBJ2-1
TGCGCCAGCAGTGAGTCGAGCGGGAGCTCCTACAATGAGCAGTTCTTC
CASSESSGSSYNEQFF
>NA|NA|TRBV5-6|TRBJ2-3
TGTGCCAGCAGCATTGACAGGTCTTTTCCAGAAAGAAAGTATTTT
CASSIDRSFPERKYF
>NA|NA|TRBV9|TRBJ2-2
TGTGCCAGCAACAATCTGGGAGGGGGAAACACCGGGGAGCTGTTTTTT
CASNNLGGGNTGELFF
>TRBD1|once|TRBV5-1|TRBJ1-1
TGCGCCAGCAGCTCCCGGACAGGGTGGACTGAAGCTTTCTTT
CASSSRTGWTEAFF
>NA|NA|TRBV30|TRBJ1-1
TGTGCCTGGAGGCGGGAGGGTGGAACATCTGAAGCTTTCTTT
CAWRREGGTSEAFF
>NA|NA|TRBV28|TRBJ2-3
TGTGCCAGCAGCCCCGGGACTCATGCTAGCACAGATACGCAGTATTTT
CASSPGTHASTDTQYF